The 15 T cell receptor beta chains given below trace back to one sample, sequenced in a study of T cell changes during pregnancy in multiple sclerosis (dated by TCRdb to the late 2010s). The method was the immunoSEQ multiplex PCR assay. The clones in this table, taken by TCRdb from immuneACCESS, are in-frame only. Not every clone is retained; where verified, under half of the shortfall comes from an unresolved V gene, and the cause of the rest is unknown. A total of approximately 44,000 clones appear in this sample, roughly nine tenths of them only once. The top ten hold about 0.61% of the sample. The sequences come from CD4+ T cells from peripheral blood mononuclear cells, collected in the first trimester of pregnancy. These receptors were obtained from a female donor with multiple sclerosis, enrolled in a pregnancy study.

This chain uses TRBV25-1 with TRBJ2-1; 7 positions agree with TRBD2. The ends lost 5 bases at V and 3 bases at J; junction bases unmatched: 10. This CDR3 comprises 16 residues. CDR1 and CDR2 (germline): MGHDK, SYGVNS. The CDR3 DNA reads TGTGCCAGCAGTTCCCAAGGGGAGGGTCTCTACAATGAGCAGTTCTTC. The encoded protein is CASSSQGEGLYNEQFF.

This chain links TRBV13 with TRBJ1-2; 7 nucleotides agree with TRBD1. The V gene end was trimmed by 3 bases and the J gene end by 4 bases; junction bases not matched to a gene: 14. Looked up from germline, CDR1 is PRHDT and CDR2 is FYEKMQ (reference sequence). The CDR3 runs 17 residues. CDR3 sequence reads: CASSFRTGPALGYGYTF. The CDR3 DNA reads as TGTGCCAGCAGCTTTAGGACAGGCCCCGCTCTAGGCTATGGCTACACCTTC. Together with reference TRBV13 and TRBJ1-2, the CDR3 gives the full variable domain: AAGVIQSPRHLIKEKRETATLKCYPIPRHDTVYWYQQGPGQDPQFLISFYEKMQSDKGSIPDRFSAQQFSDYHSELNMSSLELGDSALYFCASSFRTGPALGYGYTFGSGTRLTVV.

V usage is TRBV6-5 and J usage is TRBJ1-3; perhaps TRBD1 as D (5 bases). The germline V gene has CDR1 MNHEY and CDR2 SVGAGI. The CDR3 contains 16 residues. Deletions cut 0 bases from V and 2 bases from J, with 11 bases between. The CDR3 DNA reads as TGTGCCAGCAGTTACTCGTCAGGGATGGCTGGAAACACCATATATTTT. It yields the protein CASSYSSGMAGNTIYF.

This clone was observed once. The junction shows a germline mismatch at one end, possibly a read error. The chain couples TRBV5-4 to TRBJ2-7, with 7 bases aligning to TRBD1. The germline V gene encodes CDR1 SGHNT and CDR2 YYREEE (reference sequence). This CDR3 is 12 amino acids long. The CDR3 protein is CASSLDRGHDSF. CDR3 nucleotides: TGTGCCAGCAGCTTGGACAGGGGACATGATTCCTTC.

The chain links TRBV10-2 to TRBJ1-1; 9 bases are shared with TRBD1. Germline V gene sequence: CDR1 WSHSY, CDR2 SAAADI. The CDR3 has 15 amino acids. With V trimmed by 2 bases and J by 4 bases, 5 bases remained unmatched. The CDR3 reads CASSEVTGQGTEAFF. CDR3 nucleotide sequence: TGCGCCAGCAGTGAGGTAACGGGACAGGGCACTGAAGCTTTCTTT.

This clone was counted once. The chain joins TRBV11-3 to TRBJ2-5; D may be TRBD2 (6 bases). Trimming took 3 bases from V and 5 from J, leaving 19 bases between them. The CDR3 extends over 16 amino acids. Germline V gene sequence: CDR1 SGHNT, CDR2 YENEEA. In DNA form, the CDR3 reads TGTGCCAGCAGCTTGTTACTCGGGAGTAACCCGGAGACCCAGTACTTC. Translation: CASSLLLGSNPETQYF.

This clone was counted once. The chain couples TRBV7-2 to TRBJ1-2; the match to TRBD1 covers 9 bases. CDR1 SGHTA and CDR2 FQGNSA come from the germline V gene. This CDR3 spans 14 amino acids. V was pared by 5 bases and J by 7 bases, with 8 bases of the junction left unmatched. The DNA for the CDR3 is TGTGCCAGCAGCGTATCAACAGGGGGCACTGGCTACACCTTC. Translated, it gives CASSVSTGGTGYTF.

The CDR3 is CATSRGSGEGRAFF. CDR3 DNA sequence: TGTGCCACCAGCAGAGGTAGTGGAGAGGGTAGAGCTTTCTTT. The chain uses TRBV15 and TRBJ1-1; no firm D call. Deletions cut 1 base from V and 10 bases from J, with 16 bases between. The CDR3 sequence is 14 residues long. Germline V gene sequence: CDR1 LNHNV, CDR2 YYDKDF (reference sequence).

V is TRBV5-4 and J is TRBJ2-7; D call uncertain. Germline V CDR1 and CDR2: SGHNT, YYREEE (reference sequence). V dropped 0 bases and J dropped 6 bases, with 13 bases sitting between them. The CDR3 spans 14 residues. This CDR3 is CASSLEQPASEQYF. Written as DNA, the CDR3 is TGTGCCAGCAGCTTGGAACAGCCAGCCTCCGAGCAGTACTTC.

This clone was seen a single time. The CDR3 region is CATSRDILGLALGEQFF. CDR3 DNA: TGTGCCACCAGCAGAGATATCCTCGGACTAGCGCTGGGTGAGCAGTTCTTC. This chain uses TRBV15 with TRBJ2-1, with 9 bases matching TRBD2. V trimming: 0 bases; J trimming: 9 bases; junction bases outside the gene matches: 12. The length of the CDR3 is 17 residues. Per the germline V gene, CDR1 is LNHNV and CDR2 is YYDKDF (reference sequence). Combining the CDR3 with reference TRBV15 and TRBJ2-1 gives the whole variable domain DAMVIQNPRYQVTQFGKPVTLSCSQTLNHNVMYWYQQKSSQAPKLLFHYYDKDFNNEADTPDNFQSRRPNTSFCFLDIRSPGLGDTAMYLCATSRDILGLALGEQFFGPGTRLTVL.

V usage is TRBV7-9 and J usage is TRBJ2-3; 10 positions agree with TRBD2. Germline V gene data show CDR1 as SEHNR and CDR2 as FQNEAQ (reference sequence). After removal of 8 bases from V and 1 base from J, the junction contained 6 bases not matched to a gene. This CDR3 has 15 residues. CDR3: CASRWTSGGTDTQYF. In DNA form, the CDR3 reads TGTGCCAGCCGCTGGACTAGCGGAGGCACAGATACGCAGTATTTT.

This sequence joins TRBV5-6 and TRBJ2-7, with D possibly matching TRBD1 (5 bases). CDR3 length equals 14 residues. Trimming stripped 2 bases from V and 1 base from J, with 10 bases between. Germline V gives CDR1 SGHDT, CDR2 YYEEEE. The CDR3: CASSFKGKSYEQYF. In DNA form, the CDR3 reads TGTGCCAGCAGCTTTAAGGGGAAATCCTACGAGCAGTACTTC.

The chain has TRBV11-1 and TRBJ2-3; TRBD2 matches 14 bases. CDR1 and CDR2 from the germline V gene are SGHAT and FQDESV (reference sequence). This CDR3 has 15 amino acids. Trimming at V came to 3 bases and at J to 8 bases, leaving 4 bases not matched to a gene. CDR3: CASSLGLAGVSTQYF. CDR3 in DNA: TGTGCCAGCAGCTTGGGACTAGCGGGAGTGAGTACGCAGTATTTT.

This clone was observed a single time. The CDR3 is CSVELPRGTDTQYF. The CDR3 DNA sequence: TGCAGCGTTGAACTTCCCAGGGGGACAGATACGCAGTATTTT. V is TRBV29-1 and J is TRBJ2-3, with TRBD1 matching 7 bases. From germline, CDR1 is SQVTM and CDR2 ANQGSEA. The CDR3 spans 14 residues. J was trimmed by 3 bases and V by 2 bases; bases with no gene match: 5.

This chain joins TRBV6-1 and TRBJ1-5, with D possibly being TRBD1 (5 bases). CDR1 is MNHNS, CDR2 SASEGT, per germline. This CDR3 spans 16 amino acids. V lost 1 base to trimming and J lost 8 bases, with 18 bases between them. The CDR3 sequence is CASSEGQIPPSKPQHF. In DNA form, the CDR3 reads TGTGCCAGCAGTGAAGGACAGATCCCCCCCAGCAAGCCCCAGCATTTT.